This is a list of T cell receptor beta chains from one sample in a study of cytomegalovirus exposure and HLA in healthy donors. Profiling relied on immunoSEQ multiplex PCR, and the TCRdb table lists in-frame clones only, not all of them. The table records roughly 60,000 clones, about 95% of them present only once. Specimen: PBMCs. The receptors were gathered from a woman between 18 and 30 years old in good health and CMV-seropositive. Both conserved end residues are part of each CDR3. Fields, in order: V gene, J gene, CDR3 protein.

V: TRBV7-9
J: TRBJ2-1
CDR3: CASSLADRESSYNEQFF

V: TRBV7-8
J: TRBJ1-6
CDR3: CASSSRDSALGHSPLHF

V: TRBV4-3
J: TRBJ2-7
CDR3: CASSQEIGMGHPLGLDEQYF

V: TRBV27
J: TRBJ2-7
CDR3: CASRPSGRYEQYF

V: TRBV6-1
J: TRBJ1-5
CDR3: CASGRVGNQPQHF

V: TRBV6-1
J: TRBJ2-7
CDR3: CASSVSGGTPYEQYF

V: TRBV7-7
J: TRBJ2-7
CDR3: CASSSGQGPHYEQYF

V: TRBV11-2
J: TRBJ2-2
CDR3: CASSLGLAGPNTGELFF

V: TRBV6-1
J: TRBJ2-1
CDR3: CASSNNEQFF

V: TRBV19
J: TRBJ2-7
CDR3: CASSRTKTGSIYEQYF

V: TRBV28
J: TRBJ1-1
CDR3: CASSLTGSTEAFF

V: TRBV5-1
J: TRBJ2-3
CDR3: CASSLDRVGDTQYF

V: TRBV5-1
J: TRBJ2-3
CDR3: CASSLDGYSTDTQYF

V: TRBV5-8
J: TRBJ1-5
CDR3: CASSHNRVTNQPQHF

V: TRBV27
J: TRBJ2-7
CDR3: CATRTVLYEQYF

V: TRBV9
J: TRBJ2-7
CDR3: CASSPEGGSSHEQYF

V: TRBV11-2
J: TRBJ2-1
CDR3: CASRSTGGKGLGNEQFF